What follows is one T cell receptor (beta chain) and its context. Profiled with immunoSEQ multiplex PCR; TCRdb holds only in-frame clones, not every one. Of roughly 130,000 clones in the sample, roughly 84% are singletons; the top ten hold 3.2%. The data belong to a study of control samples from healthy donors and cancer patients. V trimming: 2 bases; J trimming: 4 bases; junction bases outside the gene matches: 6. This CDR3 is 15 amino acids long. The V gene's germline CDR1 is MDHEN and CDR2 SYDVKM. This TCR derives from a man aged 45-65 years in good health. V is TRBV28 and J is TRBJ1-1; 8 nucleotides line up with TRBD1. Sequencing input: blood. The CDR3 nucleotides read TGTGCCAGCAGTTTAGACAGGGGACGGACCACTGAAGCTTTCTTT. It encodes CASSLDRGRTTEAFF.